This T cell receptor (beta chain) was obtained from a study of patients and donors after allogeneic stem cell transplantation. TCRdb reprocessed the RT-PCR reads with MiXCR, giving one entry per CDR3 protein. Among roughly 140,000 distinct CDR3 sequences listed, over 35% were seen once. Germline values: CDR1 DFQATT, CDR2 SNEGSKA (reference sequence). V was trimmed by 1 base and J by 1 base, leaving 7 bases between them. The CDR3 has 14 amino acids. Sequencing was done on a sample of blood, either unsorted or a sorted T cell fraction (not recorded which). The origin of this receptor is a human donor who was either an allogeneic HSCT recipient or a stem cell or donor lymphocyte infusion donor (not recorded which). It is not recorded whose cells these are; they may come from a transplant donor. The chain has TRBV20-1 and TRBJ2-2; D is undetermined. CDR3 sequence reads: CSARVGRNTGELFF. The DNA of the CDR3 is TGCAGTGCTAGAGTGGGTAGGAACACCGGGGAGCTGTTTTTT.